A selection of T cell receptor beta chains follows, all from one sample in a study of CD8+CD57+ T cells in acquired aplastic anemia. TCRdb re-analysed the reads in MiXCR, keeping a single row per CDR3 protein. Of approximately 160,000 distinct CDR3 sequences listed, 35% to 55% were seen once; the top ten hold over 0.95%. Specimen: sorted CD4+, CD8+, or CD8+CD57+ T cells (not recorded which) from PBMCs. These receptor sequences come from a human donor in good health. The CDR3 runs from the conserved cysteine through the conserved F or W. D genes are given only for firm matches. A clone size is listed for some rows: how often the clone was seen (once, few, many), or a class if it is expanded.

abundance,d_gene,j_gene,v_gene,CDR3nt,CDR3aa
NA,NA,TRBJ2-3,TRBV10-3,TGTGCCATCAGGGGCGACGGCACAGATACGCAGTATTTT,CAIRGDGTDTQYF
NA,NA,TRBJ2-1,TRBV6-5,TGTGCCAGCAGTTACCGGGCTAGCGTAAACAATGAGCAGTTCTTC,CASSYRASVNNEQFF
NA,NA,TRBJ1-1,TRBV2,NA,CASSILGTEAFF
many,NA,TRBJ2-2,TRBV9,TGTGCCAGCAGCCCACGTTGGGGGTTAAACACCGGGGAGCTGTTTTTT,CASSPRWGLNTGELFF
NA,NA,TRBJ2-7,TRBV20-1,TGCAGTGCCAAGCAGGGGCTCTCCTACGAGCAGTACTTC,CSAKQGLSYEQYF
once,NA,TRBJ2-1,TRBV2,TGTGCCAGCAGTGACGGACTTTACAATGAGCAGTTCTTC,CASSDGLYNEQFF
few,NA,TRBJ2-7,TRBV18,TGTGCCAGCTCAGAACGACTGCCCCCTTCCGAGCAGTACTTC,CASSERLPPSEQYF
many,NA,TRBJ2-1,TRBV7-2,TGTGCCAGCAGCTTCCTGAGCTCCTACAATGAGCAGTTCTTC,CASSFLSSYNEQFF
few,NA,TRBJ1-6,TRBV27,TGTGCCAGCAGTTCTCTCTCCTATAATTCACCCCTCCACTTT,CASSSLSYNSPLHF
NA,NA,TRBJ2-7,TRBV5-1,TGCTCCAGCAGCTTAGGTATGGTGACTACAGCCTACGAGCAGTACTTC,CSSSLGMVTTAYEQYF
NA,TRBD1,TRBJ1-1,TRBV10-3,TGTGCCATCAGTGACCTTCGACAGGGAAACAGCGCTGAAGCTTTCTTT,CAISDLRQGNSAEAFF
many,NA,TRBJ1-2,TRBV20-1,TGCAGTGCTCACAGGCCCTCTAACTATGGCTACACCTTC,CSAHRPSNYGYTF
few,TRBD1,TRBJ2-1,TRBV11-3,TGTGCCAGCAGCTTAGAAGGACAGGATTACAATGAGCAGTTCTTC,CASSLEGQDYNEQFF
NA,TRBD1,TRBJ1-6,TRBV28,TGTGCCAGCAGTCCCCACGGGACAGGGGTTGGCAATTCACCCCTCCACTTT,CASSPHGTGVGNSPLHF
many,TRBD1,TRBJ1-4,TRBV7-2,TGTGCCAGCAGCTTAGATGGGACAGTCGGTGAAAAACTGTTTTTT,CASSLDGTVGEKLFF
NA,TRBD2,TRBJ2-6,TRBV2,TGTGCCAGCAGCGGGGGTAGAGACCTAGCGGGGCTCGGGGCCAACGTCCTGACTTTC,CASSGGRDLAGLGANVLTF
many,TRBD1,TRBJ2-7,TRBV5-1,TGCGCCAGCAGCTTGGCCGGACAGGGTGGAGTCTACGAGCAGTACTTC,CASSLAGQGGVYEQYF
few,NA,TRBJ2-1,TRBV2,TGTGCCAGCAGTTTGGGGGCTGGAGAGCAGTTCTTC,CASSLGAGEQFF
NA,NA,TRBJ2-1,TRBV20-1,TGCAGTGCTAGCCCAGGAAACAATGAGCAGTTCTTC,CSASPGNNEQFF
few,NA,TRBJ2-1,TRBV4-3,TGCGCCAGCAGCCCTATGAGAGGAGGGGGTCACAATGAGCAGTTCTTC,CASSPMRGGGHNEQFF
NA,NA,TRBJ1-4,TRBV28,TGTGCCAGCCACAGGGCTTCGGGTGAAAAACTGTTTTTT,CASHRASGEKLFF
many,NA,TRBJ2-3,TRBV9,TGTGCCAGCAGCGTAGGAGGAGCAGATACGCAGTATTTT,CASSVGGADTQYF
many,NA,TRBJ1-1,TRBV7-9,TGTGCCAGCAACCGACCTGAAATAGGGACTGAAGCTTTCTTT,CASNRPEIGTEAFF
many,NA,TRBJ2-1,TRBV20-1,TGCAGTGCTCCCGGGACTGGATCCTACAATGAGCAGTTCTTC,CSAPGTGSYNEQFF
NA,NA,TRBJ2-3,TRBV3-1,TGTGCCAGCAGCCAATCCGGCACAGATACGCAGTATTTT,CASSQSGTDTQYF
many,NA,TRBJ1-5,TRBV12-3/TRBV12-4,TGTGCCAGCAGTCCATCGGGACAAAGCAATCAGCCCCAGCATTTT,CASSPSGQSNQPQHF
many,NA,TRBJ1-1,TRBV29-1,TGCAGCGTGGCAGGGCTCGCGAACACTGAAGCTTTCTTT,CSVAGLANTEAFF
NA,NA,TRBJ1-4,TRBV4-1,TGCGCCAGCAGCCATTTCTGGCGGGAGAATGAAAAACTGTTTTTT,CASSHFWRENEKLFF
NA,NA,TRBJ2-2,TRBV18,TGTGCCAGCTCACCCATTAGAAGCACCGGGGAGCTGTTTTTT,CASSPIRSTGELFF
NA,NA,TRBJ2-5,TRBV5-4,TGTGCCAGCAGCCCCCCGACGGACCTACAAGAGACCCAGTACTTC,CASSPPTDLQETQYF
NA,TRBD1,TRBJ1-2,TRBV20-1,TGCGGTGCACCGACAGGGAGTCTCTATGGCTACACCTTC,CGAPTGSLYGYTF
NA,NA,TRBJ1-1,TRBV10-3,TGTGCCATCAGTGAGTCGCCTCGGACTGAAGCTTTCTTT,CAISESPRTEAFF